Sequencing of this T cell receptor beta chain was carried out in a study of PD-L1 blockade in urothelial cancer. For the study at large: Median T cell yield from blood was fewer than 150,000.

Time point given: pretreatment peripheral blood. Sequencing was performed with immunoSEQ multiplex PCR; in TCRdb, only in-frame clones are kept and a portion is missing. The table includes roughly 77,000 clones, roughly 84% detected once. The germline V and J ends were trimmed by 0 bases and 1 base, with 14 bases remaining between them. Germline V gives CDR1 SGHRS, CDR2 YFSETQ. The CDR3 sequence is 16 residues long. Specimen: PBMCs, collected around atezolizumab (anti-PD-L1) treatment. The chain links TRBV5-1 to TRBJ2-7, with D possibly being TRBD1 (8 bases). The sequence came from a woman in her 70s with urothelial cancer. The DNA of the CDR3 is TGCGCCAGCAGCTTGGGGGGGGGACAGGCATCCTACGAGCAGTACTTC. Encoded protein: CASSLGGGQASYEQYF.